These T cell receptor beta chains were read from a single sample in a study of blood T cell repertoires in COVID-19. Some clones are missing from TCRdb's copy, which holds only in-frame ones; the method was immunoSEQ multiplex PCR. The sample shows 250,000 to 350,000 clones, around 90% of them seen only once. The sequencing sample was made of peripheral blood. Receptors were obtained from a woman in her fifties or sixties who had recovered from COVID-19. Each CDR3 is given with its conserved first and last residue. D genes are given only for firm matches. A row's size may be missing; if present it is once, few, many or a size class.

d_gene | abundance | len | j_gene | v_gene | CDR3nt | CDR3aa
- | - | 14 | TRBJ2-7 | TRBV5-1 | TGCGCCAGCAGCTCTGACTATGAAGGCTCCGAGCAGTACTTC | CASSSDYEGSEQYF
TRBD1 | - | 14 | TRBJ1-2 | TRBV5-1 | TGCGCCAGCAGGGGGCAGGGGGCGAACTATGGCTACACCTTC | CASRGQGANYGYTF
TRBD2 | - | 16 | TRBJ2-7 | TRBV7-2 | TGTGCCAGCAGCTACGATTCCTCGACTAGCGAGTACGAGCAGTACTTC | CASSYDSSTSEYEQYF
- | - | 17 | TRBJ1-1 | TRBV7-2 | TGTGCCAGCAGCCTTCTTAGGTGGGGGCGAGGGAACACTGAAGCTTTCTTT | CASSLLRWGRGNTEAFF
- | - | 16 | TRBJ2-2 | TRBV5-6 | TGTGCCAGCAGCCTAGGAGCGGGTGGAAATGCCGGGGAGCTGTTTTTT | CASSLGAGGNAGELFF
TRBD2 | once | 17 | TRBJ2-1 | TRBV3-1/TRBV3-2 | TGTGCCAGCAGCCCGACACGACTAGCGGGGACCTACAATGAGCAGTTCTTC | CASSPTRLAGTYNEQFF
TRBD1 | - | 17 | TRBJ1-5 | TRBV4-2 | TGTGCCAGCAGCCAAGATTCCCAGGGGGATAGCAATCAGCCCCAGCATTTT | CASSQDSQGDSNQPQHF
TRBD1 | - | 14 | TRBJ2-5 | TRBV6-5 | TGTGCCAGCAGTTCCCGGACAGGCCAAGAGACCCAGTACTTC | CASSSRTGQETQYF
- | - | 11 | TRBJ1-3 | TRBV30 | TGTGCCTGGGGACTGGGAAACACCATATATTTT | CAWGLGNTIYF
- | - | 14 | TRBJ1-1 | TRBV6-5 | TGTGCCAGCAGTTACGACAGTTTGAACACTGAAGCTTTCTTT | CASSYDSLNTEAFF
- | - | 13 | TRBJ1-1 | TRBV18 | TGTGCCAGCTCAGCTACAGGGAGCACTGAAGCTTTCTTT | CASSATGSTEAFF
- | - | 14 | TRBJ2-2 | TRBV5-1 | TGCGCCAGCAGCTTGGCGCTATACACCGGGGAGCTGTTTTTT | CASSLALYTGELFF
- | many | 15 | TRBJ1-2 | TRBV21-1 | TGTGCCAGCAGCAAAATCGACACCCCCAACTATGGCTACACCTTC | CASSKIDTPNYGYTF
- | - | 17 | TRBJ1-1 | TRBV25-1 | TGTGCCAGCAGTGAATGGGAGTTAGGCAGTCTGAACACTGAAGCTTTCTTT | CASSEWELGSLNTEAFF
- | - | 14 | TRBJ2-2 | TRBV7-2 | TGTGCCAGCAGCCCCCGGACTAACACCGGGGAGCTGTTTTTT | CASSPRTNTGELFF
- | - | 13 | TRBJ2-1 | TRBV11-2 | TGTGCCAGCAGCTTAGATTTTCGGCGGGAGCAGTTCTTC | CASSLDFRREQFF
- | - | 11 | TRBJ1-1 | TRBV19 | TGTGCCAGTAGTACTCACAAGGAAGCTTTCTTT | CASSTHKEAFF
- | - | 16 | TRBJ1-2 | TRBV5-6 | TGTGCCAGCAGCCCTTCCGGGGGAGGGGGTAACTATGGCTACACCTTC | CASSPSGGGGNYGYTF
- | - | 14 | TRBJ1-5 | TRBV2 | TGTGCCAGCACCCCGGGAGGCCCCAATCAGCCCCAGCATTTT | CASTPGGPNQPQHF
TRBD1 | - | 11 | TRBJ2-7 | TRBV5-6 | TGTGCCAGCAGCTTAGAGGGGGCACAGTACTTC | CASSLEGAQYF
TRBD1 | - | 13 | TRBJ1-1 | TRBV9 | TGTGCCAGCAGGGGACAGGGTGACACTGAAGCTTTCTTT | CASRGQGDTEAFF